Each of the 22 T cell receptor beta chains below was sequenced from the same sample in a study of blood T cell repertoires in COVID-19 (TCRdb year 2020). Library generation was performed with the immunoSEQ multiplex PCR assay. In TCRdb, the immuneACCESS table is reduced to in-frame sequences with V and J assigned. These tables do not hold every clone; where another copy was compared, an unresolved V gene accounts for under half, and the others remain unexplained. The sample table shows about 140,000 clones, and roughly 80% are seen once. The top ten constitute around 3.8% of the sample. The sample comprised peripheral blood. The receptors were sampled from a man between 65 and 79 years old who had recovered from COVID-19.

This clone has more than one count but fewer than ten. The genes are TRBV7-2 and TRBJ2-2, with D possibly TRBD2 on 7 matching bases. V was shortened by 1 base and J by 6 bases, with 12 bases between the two germline ends. The germline V gene encodes CDR1 SGHTA and CDR2 FQGNSA. This CDR3 has 15 residues. CDR3 DNA: TGTGCCAGCAGCTTAGAAGGGGGAGGGGCCGGGGAGCTGTTTTTT. Encoded protein: CASSLEGGGAGELFF.

The rearrangement links TRBV15 to TRBJ1-5; 8 positions agree with TRBD1. Trimming took 7 bases from V and 3 from J; bases not matched to a gene: 11. This CDR3 is built from 16 residues. Looked up from germline, CDR1 is LNHNV and CDR2 is YYDKDF (reference sequence). The CDR3 DNA follows: TGTGCCACCAAACGCGACAGGGGAAACTCCAATCAGCCCCAGCATTTT. It codes for CATKRDRGNSNQPQHF.

In nucleotides, the CDR3 is TGTGCCAGCAGCCAAGATTGGACTAGCGGGAGACGCAATGAGCAGTTCTTC. It codes for CASSQDWTSGRRNEQFF. The chain links TRBV4-2 to TRBJ2-1, with TRBD2 matching 13 bases. The CDR3 length is 17 residues. V was clipped by 0 bases and J by 6 bases; unmatched bases: 5. Germline V lookup: CDR1 LGHNA, CDR2 YNFKEQ.

This chain links TRBV4-1 with TRBJ2-7; D might be TRBD2 (6 bases). V was cut by 1 base and J by 3 bases, with 19 bases left in between. The length of the CDR3 is 17 residues. The V gene's germline CDR1 is MGHRA and CDR2 YSYEKL. The CDR3 reads CASSQGFARGKDYEQYF. The CDR3 bases are TGCGCCAGCAGCCAAGGCTTCGCCCGCGGGAAAGACTACGAGCAGTACTTC.

This sequence joins TRBV5-5 and TRBJ2-7, with D perhaps matching TRBD2 (6 bases). With 1 base removed from V and 5 bases from J, the gap between germline ends came to 19 bases. The CDR3 contains 16 residues. Germline V gives CDR1 SGHKS, CDR2 YYEKEE (reference sequence). CDR3 sequence (DNA): TGTGCCAGCAGCTTGATCACGGGGGTTTCCCTTAACGAGCAGTACTTC. Amino acids: CASSLITGVSLNEQYF. Filled out from reference TRBV5-5 and TRBJ2-7, the complete variable domain reads DAGVTQSPTHLIKTRGQQVTLRCSPISGHKSVSWYQQVLGQGPQFIFQYYEKEERGRGNFPDRFSARQFPNYSSELNVNALLLGDSALYLCASSLITGVSLNEQYFGPGTRLTVT.

The V call is TRBV5-1, the J call TRBJ1-2; D may be TRBD1 (5 bases). V was cut by 0 bases and J by 3 bases, with 12 bases left in between. CDR1 and CDR2 (germline): SGHRS, YFSETQ. The CDR3 has 15 residues. The CDR3 region is CASSLVTASDYGYTF. CDR3 DNA sequence: TGCGCCAGCAGCTTGGTGACAGCCTCCGACTATGGCTACACCTTC.

The rearrangement uses TRBV4-1 and TRBJ2-1; TRBD1 is a possible D gene (7 bases). The CDR3 loop spans 15 amino acids. V lost 4 bases and J 9 bases, leaving 19 bases between the germline ends. Germline V gives CDR1 MGHRA, CDR2 YSYEKL. Written as DNA, the CDR3 is TGCGCCAGCAGCCCGCTGTCCGGAGGGGGCAGTGAGCAGTTCTTC. Protein: CASSPLSGGGSEQFF.

The gene calls are TRBV30 and TRBJ2-2, with a possible D match to TRBD2 (6 bases). Between the trimmed V and J ends, which lost 1 base and 5 bases, there was a span of 8 bases. Germline V gene lookup returns CDR1 GTSNPN and CDR2 SVGIG (reference sequence). This CDR3 is built from 13 residues. The chain's CDR3 is CAWSGGGTGELFF. The CDR3 DNA sequence: TGTGCCTGGAGTGGTGGAGGGACCGGGGAGCTGTTTTTT. The full variable domain, completed using reference TRBV30 and TRBJ2-2, is SQTIHQWPATLVQPVGSPLSLECTVEGTSNPNLYWYRQAAGRGLQLLFYSVGIGQISSEVPQNLSASRPQDRQFILSSKKLLLSDSGFYLCAWSGGGTGELFFGEGSRLTVL.

J is TRBJ2-7 and V is TRBV6-5, with D tentatively TRBD1 (6 bases). This CDR3 is built from 14 residues. CDR1 and CDR2 (germline): MNHEY, SVGAGI. Trimming took off 7 bases at V and 5 bases at J, with 18 bases between the two ends. The DNA of the CDR3 is TGTGCCAGCACCCGGGACGGTTCAGGGGACGAGCAGTACTTC. Translated: CASTRDGSGDEQYF.

The chain has TRBV18 and TRBJ2-5; 16 bases are shared with TRBD2. Germline V gives CDR1 KGHSH, CDR2 LQKENI. V trimming: 4 bases; J trimming: 0 bases; junction bases outside the gene matches: 5. The CDR3 extends over 18 amino acids. The CDR3: CASSLGLAGGPYQETQYF. DNA of the CDR3: TGTGCCAGCTCACTGGGACTAGCGGGAGGGCCGTACCAAGAGACCCAGTACTTC.

In this sample, this clone turned up many times. The chain couples TRBV19 to TRBJ1-2; 7 bases match TRBD1. In germline, CDR1 is LNHDA, CDR2 SQIVND (reference sequence). The CDR3 has 14 residues. Losses at the gene ends were 6 bases for V and 5 bases for J; bases not matched to a gene: 9. The CDR3 DNA sequence: TGTGCCAGTAGCGAAGGGGGCGCAGAATATGGCTACACCTTC. Translating gives CASSEGGAEYGYTF.

The CDR3 DNA reads as TGTGCCAGCAGCCAAGTTGGAGGCTACGAGCAGTACTTC. Amino acid sequence: CASSQVGGYEQYF. V gene TRBV3-1 (or the pseudogene TRBV3-2) combines with J gene TRBJ2-7, with a weak D call TRBD2 (5 bases). This CDR3 has 13 residues. V was shortened by 1 base and J by 3 bases, with 7 bases between the two germline ends. Germline-derived CDR1 and CDR2 are LGHDT and YNNKEL (reference sequence).

This chain joins TRBV30 and TRBJ1-4, with D possibly matching TRBD1 (6 bases). CDR1 is GTSNPN, CDR2 SVGIG, per germline (reference sequence). This CDR3 region has 16 residues. V gave up 3 bases and J gave up 7 bases, with 21 bases separating them. CDR3 protein: CAWSEQTGPLGEKLFF. The CDR3 nucleotides are TGTGCCTGGAGCGAACAAACAGGGCCTTTGGGTGAAAAACTGTTTTTT.

Concerning this clone: Being one base from a much bigger clone, this may be a read error. The V and J genes are TRBV7-3 and TRBJ2-1; 13 positions agree with TRBD2. The germline V gene has CDR1 SGHTA and CDR2 FQGTGA. The V gene end was trimmed by 5 bases and the J gene end by 8 bases; junction bases not matched to a gene: 3. CDR3 size: 14 residues. CDR3 sequence: CASSPGLAGDEQFF. DNA for the CDR3: TGTGCCAGCAGCCCAGGACTAGCGGGAGATGAGCAGTTCTTC.

In this sample, this clone is large (0.1 to 1%). The genes are TRBV18 and TRBJ1-5; D gene ambiguous. Per germline, CDR1 KGHSH and CDR2 LQKENI. V lost 4 bases and J lost 1, with 8 bases in between. This CDR3 has 14 residues. In nucleotides, the CDR3 is TGTGCCAGCTCACAGTCCGGGAGCAATCAGCCCCAGCATTTT. Residues: CASSQSGSNQPQHF.

A single count supports this clone. J is TRBJ2-7 and V is TRBV19; D unclear. Germline-derived CDR1 and CDR2 are LNHDA and SQIVND (reference sequence). This CDR3 is built from 11 residues. V shed 8 bases and J shed 3 bases, with 8 bases lying between them. CDR3 sequence reads: CASGVSYEQYF. DNA of the CDR3: TGTGCCAGTGGAGTCAGCTACGAGCAGTACTTC.

In regard to this clone: The same CDR3 arises from other DNA sequences in this sample as well. The CDR3, as DNA: TGTGCCAGCAGCTTAGGACTCGTCTCCTACGAGCAGTACTTC. This gives the protein CASSLGLVSYEQYF. The rearrangement links TRBV7-2 to TRBJ2-7, with unresolved D. The CDR3 covers 14 residues. Germline V gene data show CDR1 as SGHTA and CDR2 as FQGNSA. Trimming pared 1 base from V and 0 bases from J, leaving 7 bases between.

The V and J genes are TRBV25-1 and TRBJ2-3; no clear D gene. The CDR3 has 12 residues. Germline CDR1 is MGHDK and CDR2 is SYGVNS. The V end lost 4 bases, the J end lost 0 bases, and 2 bases lay between the germline ends. The CDR3 DNA reads TGTGCCAGCAGTGTAAGCACAGATACGCAGTATTTT. Protein product: CASSVSTDTQYF.

The J gene is TRBJ2-4, the V gene TRBV9, with a possible D match to TRBD1 (6 bases). Germline-derived CDR1 and CDR2 are SGDLS and YYNGEE. Trimming stripped 4 bases from V and 2 bases from J, with 13 bases between. CDR3 length: 15 residues. In nucleotides, the CDR3 is TGTGCCAGCAGCAGCACGCAGGGGTCCAAAAACATTCAGTACTTC. It specifies CASSSTQGSKNIQYF.

The chain combines TRBV6-5 with TRBJ2-2, with TRBD1 identical over 7 bases. This CDR3 has 16 residues. Losses at the gene ends were 2 bases for V and 5 bases for J; bases not matched to a gene: 8. Germline values: CDR1 MNHEY, CDR2 SVGAGI. CDR3 sequence reads: CASSYLYRGGTGELFF. In nucleotides, the CDR3 is TGTGCCAGCAGTTACCTTTACAGGGGTGGTACCGGGGAGCTGTTTTTT.

In DNA form, the CDR3 reads TGTGCCAGCAGTACAGGATACACCGGGGAGCTGTTTTTT. Protein product: CASSTGYTGELFF. The rearrangement uses TRBV6-5 and TRBJ2-2, with a weak D call TRBD1 (5 bases). The CDR3 has 13 amino acids. V lost 5 bases to trimming and J lost 3 bases, with 7 bases between them. Germline CDR1 reads MNHEY; CDR2 reads SVGAGI.

This chain joins TRBV4-1 and TRBJ1-2; 9 bases map to TRBD1. Germline V gene data show CDR1 as MGHRA and CDR2 as YSYEKL. The CDR3 extends over 19 amino acids. The J segment lost 3 bases and the V segment lost 0 bases, leaving 14 bases of the junction unmatched. The CDR3 DNA is TGCGCCAGCAGCCAAGACGGCCTCCTACGACAGGGGGTTGACTATGGCTACACCTTC. Its protein is CASSQDGLLRQGVDYGYTF.